Listed below are T cell receptor beta chains from one sample, sequenced in a study of control samples from healthy donors and cancer patients. Assay: immunoSEQ multiplex PCR; the TCRdb copy retains only in-frame clones and omits some. The sample lists under 150,000 clones, about 91% occurring once. The sample was blood. The receptors derive from a man aged 40-49 years in good health. The CDR3 runs from the conserved cysteine through the conserved F or W. The D gene is left open where the match is weak. Clone sizes are given selectively: once, few, many, or a class where the clone is expanded.

TRBJ1-6,-,-,TRBV5-4,14,CASSLDRGGSPLHF,TGTGCCAGCAGCTTGGATAGGGGTGGTTCACCCCTCCACTTT
TRBJ1-1,-,TRBD1,TRBV2,15,CASSDETGGLTEAFF,TGTGCCAGCAGTGACGAGACAGGGGGCCTCACTGAAGCTTTCTTT
TRBJ1-6,-,TRBD1,TRBV9,16,CASSARQGVRNSPLHF,TGTGCCAGCAGCGCCCGACAGGGGGTTAGGAATTCACCCCTCCACTTT
TRBJ2-5,-,TRBD2,TRBV7-2,15,CASSLATSGFETQYF,TGTGCCAGCAGCTTAGCGACTAGCGGTTTCGAGACCCAGTACTTC
TRBJ1-2,-,-,TRBV10-3,14,CAISESGGEDGYTF,TGTGCCATCAGTGAGTCTGGAGGGGAGGATGGCTACACCTTC
TRBJ2-5,-,TRBD1,TRBV9,13,CASSRTGQLTQYF,TGTGCCAGCAGCCGGACAGGTCAGCTGACCCAGTACTTC
TRBJ1-6,-,TRBD1,TRBV5-1,15,CASSPGTGGNSPLHF,TGCGCCAGCAGCCCCGGGACAGGGGGGAATTCACCCCTCCACTTT
TRBJ2-6,-,-,TRBV29-1,12,CSVVSGANVLTF,TGCAGCGTTGTAAGTGGGGCCAACGTCCTGACTTTC
TRBJ2-7,-,TRBD2,TRBV3-1/TRBV3-2,14,CASSSGTSGYEQYF,TGTGCCAGCAGCTCCGGGACTAGCGGGTACGAGCAGTACTTC
TRBJ1-2,-,TRBD1,TRBV7-9,14,CASSEAGTVYGYTF,TGTGCCAGCAGCGAAGCCGGGACAGTATATGGCTACACCTTC
TRBJ2-3,-,TRBD1,TRBV5-6,17,CASSLGTGGQLTDTQYF,TGTGCCAGCAGCTTGGGGACAGGGGGCCAGTTAACAGATACGCAGTATTTT
TRBJ1-4,few,TRBD1,TRBV6-1,16,CASSEGYGQGYEKLFF,TGTGCCAGCAGTGAAGGTTACGGACAGGGTTATGAAAAACTGTTTTTT
TRBJ2-1,-,-,TRBV12-3/TRBV12-4,12,CASSFSRYEQFF,TGTGCCAGCAGTTTTTCTAGGTATGAGCAGTTCTTC
TRBJ2-7,once,TRBD1,TRBV30,16,CAWSELGQATGYEQYF,TGTGCCTGGAGTGAGTTGGGACAGGCAACGGGGTACGAGCAGTACTTC
TRBJ1-2,-,-,TRBV7-2,16,CASSFSLRGGNYGYTF,TGTGCCAGCAGCTTTTCCTTGCGGGGGGGAAACTATGGCTACACCTTC
TRBJ2-1,-,-,TRBV7-2,13,CASSLSDYNEQFF,TGTGCCAGCAGCTTAAGCGATTACAATGAGCAGTTCTTC
TRBJ2-7,-,-,TRBV19,13,CASSSNAGYEQYF,TGTGCCAGTAGTAGCAACGCGGGATACGAGCAGTACTTC
TRBJ1-5,once,-,TRBV11-2,15,CASSLSPYSNQPQHF,TGTGCCAGCAGCTTATCTCCCTATAGCAATCAGCCCCAGCATTTT
TRBJ2-7,once,TRBD1,TRBV5-4,14,CASSLRGQTYEQYF,TGTGCCAGCAGCTTGAGGGGACAGACCTACGAGCAGTACTTC
TRBJ1-5,-,TRBD1,TRBV30,15,CAWSGLGQGVQPQHF,TGTGCCTGGAGTGGCCTGGGACAGGGGGTTCAGCCCCAGCATTTT
TRBJ1-6,-,-,TRBV5-1,15,CASSPQGPYNSPLHF,TGCGCCAGCAGTCCGCAGGGGCCCTATAATTCACCCCTCCACTTT
TRBJ2-1,-,TRBD2,TRBV15,16,CATSREERGGRSWQFF,TGTGCCACCAGCAGAGAGGAGCGGGGGGGCCGTTCTTGGCAGTTCTTC
TRBJ1-5,-,-,TRBV21-1,18,CASSKVTWAGGFNQPQHF,TGTGCCAGCAGCAAAGTAACCTGGGCAGGGGGCTTCAATCAGCCCCAGCATTTT
TRBJ2-3,-,TRBD2,TRBV24-1,15,CATSDQGLATDTQYF,TGTGCCACCAGTGATCAGGGACTAGCAACAGATACGCAGTATTTT
TRBJ1-5,-,-,TRBV30,14,CAWSVDGGGQPQHF,TGTGCCTGGAGTGTAGATGGGGGAGGTCAGCCCCAGCATTTT
TRBJ1-6,-,-,TRBV30,16,CAWSVPFDRSKSPLHF,TGTGCCTGGAGTGTACCCTTCGACAGAAGCAAATCACCCCTCCACTTT
TRBJ2-3,-,-,TRBV4-3,15,CASSQGAPAPNTQYF,TGCGCCAGCAGCCAAGGGGCCCCCGCCCCCAATACGCAGTATTTT